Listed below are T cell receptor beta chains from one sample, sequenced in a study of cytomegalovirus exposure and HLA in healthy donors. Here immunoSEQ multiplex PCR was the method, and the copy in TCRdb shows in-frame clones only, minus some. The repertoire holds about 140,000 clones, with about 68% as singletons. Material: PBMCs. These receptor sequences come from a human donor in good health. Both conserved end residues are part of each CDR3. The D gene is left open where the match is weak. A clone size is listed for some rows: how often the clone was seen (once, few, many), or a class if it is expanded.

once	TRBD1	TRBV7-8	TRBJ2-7	TGTGCCAGCAGCCCGCGGGACAGGGATTTGGGGGTCTACGAGCAGTACTTC	CASSPRDRDLGVYEQYF
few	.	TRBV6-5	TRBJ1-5	TGTGCCAGCAGTTACCAGAGCAATCAGCCCCAGCATTTT	CASSYQSNQPQHF
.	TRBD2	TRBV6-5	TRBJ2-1	TGTGCCAGCAGTCCCCGACTAGCGGCGTCTTCGCAGTTCTTC	CASSPRLAASSQFF
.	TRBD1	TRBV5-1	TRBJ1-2	TGCGCCAGCAGGGGGGACAGCACTAACTATGGCTACACCTTC	CASRGDSTNYGYTF
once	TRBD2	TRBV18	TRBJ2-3	TGTGCCAGCTCAGGGCAGAGGCTAGCGGGGACGGATACGCAGTATTTT	CASSGQRLAGTDTQYF
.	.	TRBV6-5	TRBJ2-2	TGTGCCAGCAGTTACGGACTTGGGAACACCGGGGAGCTGTTTTTT	CASSYGLGNTGELFF
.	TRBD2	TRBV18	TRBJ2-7	TGTGCCAGCTCACCAGCGGGAGGGCCCTACGAGCAGTACTTC	CASSPAGGPYEQYF
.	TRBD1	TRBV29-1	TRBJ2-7	TGCAGCGTTGATTCCGGGACAGGGTATTACGAGCAGTACTTC	CSVDSGTGYYEQYF
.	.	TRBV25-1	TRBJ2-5	TGTGCCAGCAGTGGGAGCGGGTCGTACCAAGAGACCCAGTACTTC	CASSGSGSYQETQYF
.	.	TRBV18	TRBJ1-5	TGTGCCAGCTCCGACACCAACCAGCCCCAGCATTTT	CASSDTNQPQHF
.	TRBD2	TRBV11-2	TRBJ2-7	TGTGCCAGCAGCTTAGCGGGAGGACTTATGAGCGAGCAGTACTTC	CASSLAGGLMSEQYF
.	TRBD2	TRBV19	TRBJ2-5	TGTGCCAGCCGACTAGCGGGAGGACAAGAGACCCAGTACTTC	CASRLAGGQETQYF
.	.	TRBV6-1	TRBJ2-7	TGTGCCAGCAGTGAAGCCCAAGGACAATACGTCTACGAGCAGTACTTC	CASSEAQGQYVYEQYF
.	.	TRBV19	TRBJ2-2	TGTGCCAGTAGTGACCGGACGAGGAGGGTCACCGGGGAGCTGTTTTTT	CASSDRTRRVTGELFF
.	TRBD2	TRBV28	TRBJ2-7	TGTGCCAGCAGTTCCGGGACTAGACGGTACGAGCAGTACTTC	CASSSGTRRYEQYF
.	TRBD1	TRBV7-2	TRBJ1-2	TGTGCCAGCAGACGTGGACAGGCGGTCCGCTATGGCTACACCTTC	CASRRGQAVRYGYTF
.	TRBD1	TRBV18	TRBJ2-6	TGTGCCAGCTCCCTGGGACAGTCTCACTCTGGGGCCAACGTCCTGACTTTC	CASSLGQSHSGANVLTF
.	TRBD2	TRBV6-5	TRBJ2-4	TGTGCCAGCAATAGCGGGAATAACATTCAGTACTTC	CASNSGNNIQYF
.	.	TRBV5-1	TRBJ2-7	TGCGCCAGCAGCTTGGTTCAAGGAGGCGAGCAGTACTTC	CASSLVQGGEQYF
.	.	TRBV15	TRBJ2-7	TGTGCCACCAGCGGGCCCCTCAATTACGAGCAGTACTTC	CATSGPLNYEQYF
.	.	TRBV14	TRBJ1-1	TGTGCCAGCAGCTCCGGGGAGAACACTGAAGCTTTCTTT	CASSSGENTEAFF
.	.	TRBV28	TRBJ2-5	TGTGCCAGCAGTTTTTTTACTAGCTTGGAGACCCAGTACTTC	CASSFFTSLETQYF
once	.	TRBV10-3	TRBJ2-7	TGTGCCATCGGCCTTGACTACGAGCAGTACTTC	CAIGLDYEQYF
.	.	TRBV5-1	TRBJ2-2	TGCGCCAGCAGCTTGGCGGGGACAACCGGGGAGCTGTTTTTT	CASSLAGTTGELFF
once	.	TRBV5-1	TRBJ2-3	TGCGCCAGCAGCGTGGACAGAACCAGCACAGATACGCAGTATTTT	CASSVDRTSTDTQYF
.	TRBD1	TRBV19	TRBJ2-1	TGTGCCAGTACCTCGGGACAGGGTCGCTACAATGAGCAGTTCTTC	CASTSGQGRYNEQFF
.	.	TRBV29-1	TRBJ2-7	TGCAGCGTTGGGACTTCCTACGAGCAGTACTTC	CSVGTSYEQYF
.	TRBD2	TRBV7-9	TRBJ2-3	TGTGCCAGCAGCTTAAAAGCGGGAGCCTTCACAGATACGCAGTATTTT	CASSLKAGAFTDTQYF
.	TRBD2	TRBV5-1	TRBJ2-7	TGCGCCAGCAGCTTGGGGCTAGCGGGAGTTTCCTACGAGCAGTACTTC	CASSLGLAGVSYEQYF
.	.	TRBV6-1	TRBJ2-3	TGTGCCAGCAGTTCAGGGATTTCTAGCACAGATACGCAGTATTTT	CASSSGISSTDTQYF
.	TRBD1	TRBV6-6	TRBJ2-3	TGTGCCAGCAGTTTCGGGACAGCTGCAGATACGCAGTATTTT	CASSFGTAADTQYF
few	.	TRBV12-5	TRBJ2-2	TGTGCTAGTGGTTTGTCGCCTAGTATGGACACCGGGGAGCTGTTTTTT	CASGLSPSMDTGELFF
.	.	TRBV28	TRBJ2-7	TGTGCCAGCACCCCTCTCGAGGGAGTTGGAGAGCAGTACTTC	CASTPLEGVGEQYF
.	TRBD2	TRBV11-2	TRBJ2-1	TGTGCCAGCAGCTTAGGGAGTGGGGGTGGACTAGCAGGATACAATGAGCAGTTCTTC	CASSLGSGGGLAGYNEQFF
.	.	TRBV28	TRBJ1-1	TGTGCCAGCAGCCCCACGGGGGGACCTAACACTGAAGCTTTCTTT	CASSPTGGPNTEAFF
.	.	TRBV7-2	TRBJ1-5	TGTGCCAGCAGCTTAGCAGACGGGAGCAATCAGCCCCAGCATTTT	CASSLADGSNQPQHF
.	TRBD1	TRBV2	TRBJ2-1	TGTGCCAACGTACAGGGGGCCAATGAGCAGTTCTTC	CANVQGANEQFF
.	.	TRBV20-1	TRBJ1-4	TGCAGTGCTCGACAGGAAAAACTGTTTTTT	CSARQEKLFF
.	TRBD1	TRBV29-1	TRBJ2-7	TGCAGCGTCACCGGGACAGGAGAAATCTACGAGCAGTACTTC	CSVTGTGEIYEQYF
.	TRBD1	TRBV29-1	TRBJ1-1	TGCAGCGTGGGACAGAGGAACACTGAAGCTTTCTTT	CSVGQRNTEAFF
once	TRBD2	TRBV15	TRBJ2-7	TGTGCCACCAGCAGGGCTAGCGGGTACTCCTACGAGCAGTACTTC	CATSRASGYSYEQYF
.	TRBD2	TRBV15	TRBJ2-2	TGTGCCACCAGCAGAAAGGCGGGAGTGCCCGGGGAGCTGTTTTTT	CATSRKAGVPGELFF
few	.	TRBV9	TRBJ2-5	TGTGCCAGCAGCGGAGGTGAGACCCAGTACTTC	CASSGGETQYF
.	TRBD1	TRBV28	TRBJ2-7	TGTGCCAGCAGTCTCGACAGGGGGTTCGCCTACGAGCAGTACTTC	CASSLDRGFAYEQYF
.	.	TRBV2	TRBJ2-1	TGTGTCACTCCACCCGGCCAGGGTTCCGGTGAGCAGTTCTTC	CVTPPGQGSGEQFF
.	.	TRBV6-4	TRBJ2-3	TGTGCCAGCAGTGCGACGGCAGAGGGCACAGATACGCAGTATTTT	CASSATAEGTDTQYF
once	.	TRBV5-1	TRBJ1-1	TGCGCCAGCAGCCCAGGGGTTGCGTACACTGAAGCTTTCTTT	CASSPGVAYTEAFF
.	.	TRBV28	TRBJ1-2	TGTGCCAGCAGCCTCTGGTCAGATGGCTACACCTTC	CASSLWSDGYTF
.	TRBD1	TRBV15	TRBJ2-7	TGTGCCACCAGCGGGACAGGGGACGAGCAGTACTTC	CATSGTGDEQYF
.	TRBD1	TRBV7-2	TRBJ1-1	TGTGCCAGCAGCTTGACAGGGTCGAACACTGAAGCTTTCTTT	CASSLTGSNTEAFF
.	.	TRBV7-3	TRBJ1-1	TGTGCCAGCAGCTATAAGGTGCCGGCGGATCTGAACACTGAAGCTTTCTTT	CASSYKVPADLNTEAFF
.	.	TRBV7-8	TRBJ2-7	TGTGCCAGCAGCACCAGGGTTTCCTACGAGCAGTACTTC	CASSTRVSYEQYF
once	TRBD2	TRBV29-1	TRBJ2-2	TGCAGCGTTGATGGTACTAGCGGCACCGGGGAGCTGTTTTTT	CSVDGTSGTGELFF
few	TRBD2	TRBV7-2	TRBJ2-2	TGTGCCAGCAGCTTAGTGGCGGGAGTGGGCGGGGAGCTGTTTTTT	CASSLVAGVGGELFF
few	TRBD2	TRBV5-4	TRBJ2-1	TGTGCCAGCAGCGCCCGGTCAGCGGGATTCTCCTACAATGAGCAGTTCTTC	CASSARSAGFSYNEQFF